The 27 T cell receptor beta chains in this list originate from one sample, sequenced in a study of vaccination and CD4 T cells after COVID-19 (dated 2022 in TCRdb). Their cognate antigens are unknown. Library generation was performed with PCR. Sequencing relied on an Illumina iSeq 100. DNA from cultured CD4+ T cells was subjected to TCR sequencing with the Oncomine TCR Beta short-read assay at the Johns Hopkins FTIC core. The raw public data were reprocessed by TCRdb itself: fastp quality trimming at Q25, MiXCR clonotype calling, in-frame beta chains only. CDR3 protein duplicates are merged, each entry listing the most common genes and DNA. For this sample there are around 19,000 distinct CDR3 sequences; around 60% appear just once. 9.4% of the sample comes from the top ten. The treatment or condition label on this specimen signifies: roughly ten-day PBMC culture with coronavirus spike peptide pools or control peptides (ViraFEST assay).

Sequenced sample: CD4+ T cells from blood, cultured in vitro. The receptors shown here come from a human donor who had recovered from COVID-19.

The chain couples TRBV6-2 or TRBV6-3 to TRBJ2-7, with 8 nucleotides matching TRBD2. The germline V gene has CDR1 MNHEY and CDR2 SVGEGT. The J segment lost 0 bases and the V segment lost 5 bases, leaving 6 bases of the junction unmatched. The CDR3 covers 15 residues. The CDR3 loop is CASSRLAGVSYEQYF. Here the CDR3 DNA reads TGTGCCAGCAGTAGGCTAGCGGGCGTCTCCTACGAGCAGTACTTC.

This clonotype was seen a handful of times. The V and J genes are TRBV27 and TRBJ1-5; D unresolved. V was cut by 6 bases and J by 3 bases, with 12 bases left in between. The germline V gene has CDR1 MNHEY and CDR2 SMNVEV (reference sequence). There are 14 residues in the CDR3. CDR3 sequence (DNA): TGTGCCAGCAGCCGTGGAGGGTACAATCAGCCCCAGCATTTT. Protein sequence: CASSRGGYNQPQHF.

The CDR3, as DNA: TGTGCCATCAGGGGGCTTAACGGGAAAATCAATGAGCAGTTCTTC. Its protein is CAIRGLNGKINEQFF. This rearrangement joins TRBV10-3 to TRBJ2-1; D might be TRBD1 or TRBD2, each matching 5 bases. V was shortened by 6 bases and J by 6 bases, with 18 bases between the two germline ends. Germline V gives CDR1 ENHRY, CDR2 SYGVKD. This CDR3 is built from 15 residues.

This sequence joins TRBV12-3 or TRBV12-4 and TRBJ2-6; 7 positions match TRBD1. V was clipped by 4 bases and J by 12 bases; unmatched bases: 9. The CDR3 is made up of 14 amino acids. CDR3 in amino acids: CASSYTQGPSVLTF. The DNA for the CDR3 is TGTGCCAGCAGTTATACACAGGGGCCCAGCGTCCTGACTTTC.

The chain combines TRBV7-6 with TRBJ1-2; the D gene is possibly TRBD1 (6 bases). The CDR3 runs to 14 residues. Germline V gene lookup returns CDR1 SGHVS and CDR2 FNYEAQ. V lost 5 bases, J lost 4 bases, and 14 bases lay in between. The CDR3 is CASSPQQGGYGYTF. Written as DNA, the CDR3 is TGTGCCAGCAGCCCTCAACAGGGAGGCTATGGCTACACCTTC.

The chain's CDR3 is CARYRDPEPYSNQPQHF. The CDR3 region has the DNA TGTGCCCGTTACCGGGACCCCGAGCCTTATAGCAATCAGCCCCAGCATTTT. This chain connects TRBV30 to TRBJ1-5; D might be TRBD1 (5 bases). V gave up 8 bases and J gave up 0 bases, with 23 bases separating them. This CDR3 has 17 residues. Germline lookup yields CDR1 GTSNPN and CDR2 SVGIG (reference sequence).

The genes are TRBV10-1 and TRBJ1-3, with unresolved D. The V gene's germline CDR1 is WNHNN and CDR2 SYGVQD (reference sequence). The CDR3 contains 13 residues. Trimming shortened V by 5 bases and J by 0 bases, and 5 bases separated the two germline ends. CDR3 nucleotide sequence: TGCGCCAGCAGTCCGACCTCTGGAAACACCATATATTTT. Residues: CASSPTSGNTIYF.

This sequence joins TRBV20-1 and TRBJ2-7; D may be TRBD2 (7 bases). Germline V CDR1 and CDR2: DFQATT, SNEGSKA (reference sequence). The CDR3 loop spans 13 amino acids. Deletions cut 3 bases from V and 5 bases from J, with 14 bases between. The chain's CDR3 is CSASRGAINEQYF. CDR3 DNA sequence: TGCAGTGCTAGTCGGGGGGCCATCAACGAGCAGTACTTC.

This chain links TRBV12-3 or TRBV12-4 with TRBJ2-3, with 8 bases fitting TRBD1. J lost 6 bases, V lost 5 bases, and 4 bases had no gene match. The length of the CDR3 is 13 residues. The CDR3: CASSGQGWDTQYF. In nucleotides, the CDR3 is TGTGCCAGCAGTGGACAGGGTTGGGATACGCAGTATTTT.

The rearrangement joins TRBV7-8 to TRBJ1-6; weak D call: TRBD1 (6 bases). Trimming shortened V by 5 bases and J by 7 bases, and 12 bases separated the two germline ends. This CDR3 has 14 amino acids. The germline CDR1 and CDR2 sequences are SGHVS and FQNEAQ. The CDR3 DNA follows: TGTGCCAGCAGCCCGAGACAGGACAATTCACCCCTCCACTTT. Translation: CASSPRQDNSPLHF.

The chain couples TRBV25-1 to TRBJ1-2; D uncertain. CDR1 MGHDK and CDR2 SYGVNS come from the germline V gene. CDR3 size: 17 residues. The germline V and J ends were trimmed by 7 bases and 8 bases, with 29 bases remaining between them. CDR3 sequence: CASTNQNDIFSDRGYTF. In nucleotides, the CDR3 is TGTGCCAGCACAAACCAGAACGACATCTTTTCAGATCGGGGCTACACCTTC.

This clonotype was picked up a small number of times. The chain recombines TRBV10-3 with TRBJ1-6, with D perhaps matching TRBD1 (5 bases). Per germline, CDR1 ENHRY and CDR2 SYGVKD. Trimming pared 4 bases from V and 10 bases from J, leaving 8 bases between. This CDR3 has 12 residues. The CDR3 is CAISGDESPLHF. CDR3 DNA sequence: TGTGCCATCAGTGGGGACGAGTCACCCCTCCACTTT.

This chain connects TRBV7-9 to TRBJ2-1; 8 bases align to TRBD2. CDR3 length: 15 amino acids. Germline values: CDR1 SEHNR, CDR2 FQNEAQ (reference sequence). With 1 base clipped from V and 4 bases from J, the junction kept 3 bases outside the gene matches. CDR3 in amino acids: CASSLGPGGYNEQFF. In nucleotides, the CDR3 is TGTGCCAGCAGCTTAGGACCGGGAGGGTACAATGAGCAGTTCTTC.

About this clonotype itself: At one end the junction does not follow the germline gene, possibly because of a read error. This chain connects TRBV5-4 to TRBJ1-2; a possible D gene is TRBD1 (5 bases). The V gene's germline CDR1 is SGHNT and CDR2 YYREEE (reference sequence). The CDR3 has 15 amino acids. CDR3 in DNA: TGTGCCAGCAGCTTGGTGACCGGGGCCGCCTCCGGGGAATCGTTC. Its translation is CASSLVTGAASGESF.

The V gene is TRBV7-2, the J gene TRBJ1-2; 11 positions match TRBD1. In germline, CDR1 is SGHTA, CDR2 FQGNSA. The ends lost 4 bases at V and 2 bases at J; junction bases unmatched: 3. The length of the CDR3 is 15 residues. The CDR3 region is CASSWTGGINYGYTF. The CDR3 DNA follows: TGTGCCAGCAGCTGGACAGGGGGCATCAACTATGGCTACACCTTC.

In this sample, this clonotype turned up a few times. V usage is TRBV2 and J usage is TRBJ1-2, with a possible D match to TRBD1 (6 bases). Germline V gives CDR1 SNHLY, CDR2 FYNNEI. This CDR3 has 17 amino acids. V gave up 8 bases and J gave up 5 bases, with 27 bases separating them. CDR3 DNA sequence: TGTGCCAGCGGGCTGCGTCCAGTTGACAGGTCCTATTATGGCTACACCTTC. This translates into CASGLRPVDRSYYGYTF.

The chain recombines TRBV18 with TRBJ1-2; 7 bases map to TRBD1. V was pared by 2 bases and J by 4 bases, with 7 bases of the junction left unmatched. CDR3 length equals 15 residues. Germline CDR1 and CDR2: KGHSH and LQKENI. As DNA, the CDR3 is TGTGCCAGCTCACCAGGGGGACAGTCGAGCTATGGCTACACCTTC. Translation: CASSPGGQSSYGYTF.

This chain links TRBV7-9 with TRBJ1-5; D gene ambiguous. Germline lookup yields CDR1 SEHNR and CDR2 FQNEAQ (reference sequence). V lost 6 bases and J 3 bases, leaving 15 bases between the germline ends. The CDR3 is made up of 15 amino acids. CDR3 coding DNA: TGTGCCAGCAGTCGCTCCGGAGGGAACAATCAGCCCCAGCATTTT. It yields the protein CASSRSGGNNQPQHF.

The chain uses TRBV11-3 and TRBJ2-7; D is ambiguous. The germline gives CDR1 SGHNT, CDR2 YENEEA. The CDR3 has 15 amino acids. Trimming cost V 1 base and J 2 bases, with 12 bases left between them. The CDR3 reads CASSLGQDPTYEQYF. The CDR3, as DNA: TGTGCCAGCAGCTTAGGCCAGGATCCCACCTACGAGCAGTACTTC.

The count of this clonotype is one. The gene calls are TRBV27 and TRBJ2-3; D ambiguous. V was shortened by 8 bases and J by 1 base, with 10 bases between the two germline ends. The CDR3 length is 13 residues. Germline CDR1 MNHEY, CDR2 SMNVEV (reference sequence). The CDR3 protein is CASRPAGTDTQYF. CDR3 in DNA: TGTGCCAGCCGCCCTGCGGGCACAGATACGCAGTATTTT.

This chain joins TRBV19 and TRBJ1-1; TRBD1 aligns across 7 bases. CDR1 is LNHDA and CDR2 is SQIVND in the germline V gene (reference sequence). After removal of 2 bases from V and 4 bases from J, the junction contained 7 bases not matched to a gene. The CDR3 spans 15 residues. CDR3 in DNA: TGTGCCAGTAGTATAACAGGGGTCGGGGGCACTGAAGCTTTCTTT. Its translation: CASSITGVGGTEAFF.

This chain joins TRBV20-1 and TRBJ2-4; the match to TRBD1 covers 7 bases. Germline V gene sequence: CDR1 DFQATT, CDR2 SNEGSKA (reference sequence). This CDR3 contains 13 residues. V lost 1 base and J lost 6; bases outside the gene matches: 3. Here the CDR3 DNA reads TGCAGTGCTAGAGTTAGGACAGGAAACATTCAGTACTTC. It translates to CSARVRTGNIQYF.

The CDR3 bases are TGTGCCAGCAGCCCGCAGGCCGGGACAGATAACTATGGCTACACCTTC. Encoded protein: CASSPQAGTDNYGYTF. The chain combines TRBV7-6 with TRBJ1-2; 7 nucleotides match TRBD1. The length of the CDR3 is 16 residues. Trimming removed 5 bases from V and 1 base from J; junction bases left unmatched: 10. Germline V gives CDR1 SGHVS, CDR2 FNYEAQ.

The rearrangement links TRBV20-1 to TRBJ2-1, with D possibly matching TRBD1 (5 bases). The CDR3 extends over 12 amino acids. Trimming left V 0 bases short and J 10 bases short, with 10 bases between. CDR1 DFQATT and CDR2 SNEGSKA come from the germline V gene (reference sequence). The CDR3 here is CSAREGVSEQFF. The DNA of the CDR3 is TGCAGTGCTAGAGAAGGGGTAAGCGAGCAGTTCTTC.

This clonotype was observed a handful of times. The chain employs TRBV24-1 and TRBJ2-7; perhaps TRBD1 as D (5 bases). The ends were cut back, 3 bases at V and 5 bases at J, with 16 bases in the middle. This CDR3 region has 15 residues. The V gene's germline CDR1 is KGHDR and CDR2 SFDVKD. For the CDR3, the DNA is TGTGCCACCAGTGATGGGGCGGACCTGGGGAACGAGCAGTACTTC. Translated, it gives CATSDGADLGNEQYF.

The gene calls are TRBV2 and TRBJ1-2; possibly TRBD1 for D (5 bases). V gave up 1 base and J gave up 6 bases, with 15 bases separating them. The CDR3 totals 15 residues. The germline V gene encodes CDR1 SNHLY and CDR2 FYNNEI. The CDR3 sequence: CASSEDAGMGHGYTF. The CDR3, as DNA: TGTGCCAGCAGTGAAGATGCCGGGATGGGACATGGCTACACCTTC.

V is TRBV27 and J is TRBJ2-3; D gene uncertain. Trimming took 2 bases from V and 3 from J, leaving 15 bases between them. The germline CDR1 and CDR2 sequences are MNHEY and SMNVEV (reference sequence). This CDR3 region has 16 residues. The CDR3, as DNA: TGTGCCAGCAGTTTAGGTGCTCGAACAGAGACAGATACGCAGTATTTT. Amino acid sequence: CASSLGARTETDTQYF.